Here is one T cell receptor (beta chain) with its context. Its cognate antigen is unknown. Whenever a sample was processed, at least 6 million PBMCs were isolated. Samples each had at least 5 micrograms of total RNA extracted. The sample is drawn from a study of blood T cells in healthy people across ages. Study-level points and caveats: TCR beta diversity tracked closely with naive T cell percentage.

Sample-barcoded 5' priming and a J-beta primer mix drove a second PCR of about 6 to 12 cycles. MiXCR, run by TCRdb on the 5' RACE reads, gives a single entry per CDR3 protein. Altogether 700,000 or so distinct CDR3 sequences are present, approximately 40% being singletons, with the ten largest covering 25% to 35%. The CDR3 is 17 amino acids. The J segment lost 0 bases and the V segment lost 5 bases, leaving 7 bases of the junction unmatched. Germline lookup yields CDR1 SGHTS and CDR2 YDEGEE. The chain uses TRBV5-8 and TRBJ2-5, with 13 bases aligning to TRBD2. Sequenced input: blood. The receptor was isolated from a man at least 80 years old in good health. In DNA form, the CDR3 reads TGTGCCAGCAGGAAACTAGCGGGAGGGCCGTACCAAGAGACCCAGTACTTC. It specifies CASRKLAGGPYQETQYF. Based on the CDR3 plus reference TRBV5-8 and TRBJ2-5, the full variable domain is EAGVTQSPTHLIKTRGQQATLRCSPISGHTSVYWYQQALGLGLQFLLWYDEGEERNRGNFPPRFSGRQFPNYSSELNVNALELEDSALYLCASRKLAGGPYQETQYFGPGTRLLVL.